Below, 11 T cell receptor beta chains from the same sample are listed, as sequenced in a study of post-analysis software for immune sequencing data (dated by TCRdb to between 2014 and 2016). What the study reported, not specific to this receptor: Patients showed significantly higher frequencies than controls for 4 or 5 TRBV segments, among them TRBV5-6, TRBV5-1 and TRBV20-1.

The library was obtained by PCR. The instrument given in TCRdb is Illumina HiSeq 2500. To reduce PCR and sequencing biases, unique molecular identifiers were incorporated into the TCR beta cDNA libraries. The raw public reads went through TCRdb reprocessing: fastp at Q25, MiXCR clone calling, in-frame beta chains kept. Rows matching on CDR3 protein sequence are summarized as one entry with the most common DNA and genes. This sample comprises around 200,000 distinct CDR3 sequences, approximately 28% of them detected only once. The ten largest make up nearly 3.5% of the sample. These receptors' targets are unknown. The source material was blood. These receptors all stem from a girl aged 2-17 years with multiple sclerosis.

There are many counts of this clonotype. The CDR3 region is CASSLETRGAYEQYF. The CDR3 DNA follows: TGTGCCAGCAGCTTGGAGACCAGGGGAGCCTACGAGCAGTACTTC. The chain couples TRBV5-6 to TRBJ2-7; tentatively, D is TRBD1 (6 bases). This CDR3 has 15 amino acids. V was shortened by 0 bases and J by 2 bases, with 12 bases between the two germline ends. Germline V lookup: CDR1 SGHDT, CDR2 YYEEEE. The whole variable domain, filled in from reference TRBV5-6 and TRBJ2-7, reads DAGVTQSPTHLIKTRGQQVTLRCSPKSGHDTVSWYQQALGQGPQFIFQYYEEEERQRGNFPDRFSGHQFPNYSSELNVNALLLGDSALYLCASSLETRGAYEQYFGPGTRLTVT.

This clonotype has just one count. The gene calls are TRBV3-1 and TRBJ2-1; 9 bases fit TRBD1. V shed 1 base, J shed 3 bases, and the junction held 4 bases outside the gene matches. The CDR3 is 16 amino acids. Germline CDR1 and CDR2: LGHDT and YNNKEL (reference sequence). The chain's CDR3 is CASSQAGTGLYNEQFF. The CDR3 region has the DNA TGTGCCAGCAGCCAAGCGGGGACAGGGCTCTACAATGAGCAGTTCTTC.

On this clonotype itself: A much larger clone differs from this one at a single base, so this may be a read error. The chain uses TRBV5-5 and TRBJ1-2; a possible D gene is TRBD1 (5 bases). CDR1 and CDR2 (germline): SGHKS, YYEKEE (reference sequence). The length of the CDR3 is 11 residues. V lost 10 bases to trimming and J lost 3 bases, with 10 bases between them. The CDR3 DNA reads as TGTGCCTGCACCAGGGACTATGGCTACACCTTC. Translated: CACTRDYGYTF.

Written as DNA, the CDR3 is TGCGCCAGCAGTTGGCGAGCGGGTGGGCCCCAAGAGACCCAGTACTTC. Translated, it gives CASSWRAGGPQETQYF. The chain carries TRBV5-1 and TRBJ2-5; D might be TRBD2 (6 bases). The V gene's germline CDR1 is SGHRS and CDR2 YFSETQ. CDR3 size: 16 residues. With 5 bases removed from V and 1 base from J, the gap between germline ends came to 18 bases.

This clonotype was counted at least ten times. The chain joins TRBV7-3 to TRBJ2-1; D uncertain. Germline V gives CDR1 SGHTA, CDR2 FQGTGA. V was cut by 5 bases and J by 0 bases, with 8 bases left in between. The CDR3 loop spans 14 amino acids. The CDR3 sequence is CASSRVPSYNEQFF. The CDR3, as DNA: TGTGCCAGCAGCAGGGTGCCCTCCTACAATGAGCAGTTCTTC.

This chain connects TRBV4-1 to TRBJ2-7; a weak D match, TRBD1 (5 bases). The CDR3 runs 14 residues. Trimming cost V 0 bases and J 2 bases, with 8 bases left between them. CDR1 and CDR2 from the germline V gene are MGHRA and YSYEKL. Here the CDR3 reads CASSQETGTYEQYF. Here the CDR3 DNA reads TGCGCCAGCAGCCAAGAAACAGGAACCTACGAGCAGTACTTC.

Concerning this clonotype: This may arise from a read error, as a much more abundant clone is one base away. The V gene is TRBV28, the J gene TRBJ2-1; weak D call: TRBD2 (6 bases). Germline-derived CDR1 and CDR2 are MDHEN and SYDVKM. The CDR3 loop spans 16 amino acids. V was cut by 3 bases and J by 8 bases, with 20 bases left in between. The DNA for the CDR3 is TGTGCCAGCAGTTTGGATGGGGACTGGCGCTTCCATGAGCAGTTCTTC. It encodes CASSLDGDWRFHEQFF.

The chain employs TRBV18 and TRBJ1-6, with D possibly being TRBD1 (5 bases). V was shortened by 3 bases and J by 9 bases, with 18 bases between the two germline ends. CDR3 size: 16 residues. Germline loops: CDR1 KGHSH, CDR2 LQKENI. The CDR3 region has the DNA TGTGCCAGCTCACCTCAACCCGGGACGGATACTTCACCCCTCCACTTT. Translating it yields CASSPQPGTDTSPLHF.

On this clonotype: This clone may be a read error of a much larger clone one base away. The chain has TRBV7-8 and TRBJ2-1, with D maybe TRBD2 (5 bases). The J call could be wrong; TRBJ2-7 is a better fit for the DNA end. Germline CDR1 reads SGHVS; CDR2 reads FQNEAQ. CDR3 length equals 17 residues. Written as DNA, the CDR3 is TGTGCCAGCAGCTTAAGTGTCGGGGAAGCGGCCTACAATGAGCAGTACTTC. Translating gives CASSLSVGEAAYNEQYF.

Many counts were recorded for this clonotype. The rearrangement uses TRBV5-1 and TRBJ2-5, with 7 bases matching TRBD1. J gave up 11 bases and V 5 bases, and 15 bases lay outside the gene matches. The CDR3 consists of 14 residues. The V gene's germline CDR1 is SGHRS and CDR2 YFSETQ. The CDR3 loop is CASSSGQTSTKQYF. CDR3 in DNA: TGCGCCAGCAGTTCGGGACAGACATCTACGAAGCAGTACTTC.

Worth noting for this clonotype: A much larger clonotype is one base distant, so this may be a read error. The CDR3: CAIRGLAGGEQFF. The CDR3 DNA sequence: TGTGCCATCAGGGGACTAGCGGGAGGTGAGCAGTTCTTC. This chain joins TRBV10-3 and TRBJ2-1; 15 bases match TRBD2. Trimming took 6 bases from V and 9 from J; bases not matched to a gene: 0. This CDR3 has 13 amino acids. The germline gives CDR1 ENHRY, CDR2 SYGVKD.